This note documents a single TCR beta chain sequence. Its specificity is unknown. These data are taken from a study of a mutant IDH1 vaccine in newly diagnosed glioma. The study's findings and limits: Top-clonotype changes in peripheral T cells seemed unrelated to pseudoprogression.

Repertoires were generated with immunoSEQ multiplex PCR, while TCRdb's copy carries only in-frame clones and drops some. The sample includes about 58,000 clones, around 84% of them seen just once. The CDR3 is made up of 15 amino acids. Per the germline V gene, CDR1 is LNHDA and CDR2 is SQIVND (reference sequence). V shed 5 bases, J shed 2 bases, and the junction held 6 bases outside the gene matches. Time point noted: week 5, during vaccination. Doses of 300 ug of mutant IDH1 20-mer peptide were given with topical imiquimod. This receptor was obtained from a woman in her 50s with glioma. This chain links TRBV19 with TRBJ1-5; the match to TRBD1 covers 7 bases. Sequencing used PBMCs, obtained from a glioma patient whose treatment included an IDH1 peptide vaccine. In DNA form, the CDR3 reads TGTGCCAGTAGTGGGGGACAGCCCGGCAATCAGCCCCAGCATTTT. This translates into CASSGGQPGNQPQHF.